This T cell receptor beta chain stems from a study of T cell responses to AZD1222 COVID-19 vaccine. General observations from the study: Donors, mostly white British, included more females; clonal diversity was possibly underestimated. When two AZD1222 doses had been given, Spike-specific TCR breadth and depth rose. Repertoires were obtained only post-peak T cell response. The study found vaccine-associated CD4 TCRs spanning spike, dominant at 160-218 and 743-854.

About this clone: Its antigen is not identified.

The CDR3 is 12 residues long. CDR1 and CDR2 from the germline V gene are WSHSY and SAAADI. V was clipped by 3 bases and J by 11 bases, with 13 bases between them. Method: immunoSEQ multiplex PCR; TCRdb's copy keeps in-frame clones and lacks some. The repertoire consists of 150,000 to 200,000 clones, with about 83% occurring once and the leading ten covering 0.95% to 1.1%. V is TRBV10-2 and J is TRBJ1-1; a possible D gene is TRBD1 (6 bases). The clonotype originates from an adult who received the AZD1222 COVID-19 vaccine. Material: peripheral blood, obtained 28 days after the second AZD1222 dose. Written as DNA, the CDR3 is TGCGCCAGCAGTGACACAGGGCCCAGGGCTTTCTTT. Protein product: CASSDTGPRAFF.